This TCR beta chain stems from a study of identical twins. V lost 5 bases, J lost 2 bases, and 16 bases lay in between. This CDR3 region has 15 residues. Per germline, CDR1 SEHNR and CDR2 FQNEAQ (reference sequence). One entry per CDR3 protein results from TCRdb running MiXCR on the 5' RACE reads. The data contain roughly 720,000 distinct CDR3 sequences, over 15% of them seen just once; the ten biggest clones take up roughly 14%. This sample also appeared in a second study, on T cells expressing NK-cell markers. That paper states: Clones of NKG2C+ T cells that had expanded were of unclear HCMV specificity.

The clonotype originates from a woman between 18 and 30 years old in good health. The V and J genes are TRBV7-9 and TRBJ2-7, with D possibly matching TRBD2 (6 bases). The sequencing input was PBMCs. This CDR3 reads CASSPIAGPAYEQYF. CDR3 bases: TGTGCCAGCAGCCCGATTGCGGGGCCGGCCTACGAGCAGTACTTC.